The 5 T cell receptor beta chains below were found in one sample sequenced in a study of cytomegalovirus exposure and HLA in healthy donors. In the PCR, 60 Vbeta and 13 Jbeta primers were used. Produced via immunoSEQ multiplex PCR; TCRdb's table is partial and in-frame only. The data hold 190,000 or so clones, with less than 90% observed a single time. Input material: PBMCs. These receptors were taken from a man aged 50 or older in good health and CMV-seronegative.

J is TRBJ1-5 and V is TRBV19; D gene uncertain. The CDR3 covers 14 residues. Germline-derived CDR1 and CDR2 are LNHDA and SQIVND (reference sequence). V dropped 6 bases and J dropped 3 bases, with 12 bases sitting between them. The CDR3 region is CASSPLGNNQPQHF. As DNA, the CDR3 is TGTGCCAGTAGCCCACTAGGGAACAATCAGCCCCAGCATTTT.

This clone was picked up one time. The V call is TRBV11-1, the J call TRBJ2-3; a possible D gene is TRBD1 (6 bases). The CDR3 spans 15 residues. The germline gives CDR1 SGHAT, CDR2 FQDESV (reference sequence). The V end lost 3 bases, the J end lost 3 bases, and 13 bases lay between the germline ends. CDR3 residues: CASSLDPTGTDTQYF. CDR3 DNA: TGTGCCAGCAGCTTGGACCCCACAGGGACAGATACGCAGTATTTT.

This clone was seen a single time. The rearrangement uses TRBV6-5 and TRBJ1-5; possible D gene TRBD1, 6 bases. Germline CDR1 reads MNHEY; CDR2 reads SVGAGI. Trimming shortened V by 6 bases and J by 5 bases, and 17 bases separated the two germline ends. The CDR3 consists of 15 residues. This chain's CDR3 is CASRSVRGGYQPQHF. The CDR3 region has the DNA TGTGCCAGCAGATCCGTCAGGGGAGGGTATCAGCCCCAGCATTTT.

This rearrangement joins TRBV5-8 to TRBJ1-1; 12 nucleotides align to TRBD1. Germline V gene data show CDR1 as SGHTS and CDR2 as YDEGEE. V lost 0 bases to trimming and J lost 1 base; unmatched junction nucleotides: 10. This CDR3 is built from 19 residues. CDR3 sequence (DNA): TGTGCCAGCAGCTTGGGGGACAGGGGGCCATTTTGGTCGAACACTGAAGCTTTCTTT. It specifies CASSLGDRGPFWSNTEAFF.

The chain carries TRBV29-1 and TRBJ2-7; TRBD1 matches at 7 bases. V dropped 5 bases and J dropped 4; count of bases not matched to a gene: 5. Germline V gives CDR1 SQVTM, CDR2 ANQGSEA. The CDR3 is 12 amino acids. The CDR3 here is CSVSRGQYEQYF. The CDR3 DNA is TGCAGCGTTTCCAGGGGACAGTACGAGCAGTACTTC.